This T cell receptor (beta chain) was sequenced in a study of cytomegalovirus exposure and HLA in healthy donors. As for the study in general: The roughly 120 million unique TCR beta sequences, from 150 million to 200 million T cells, were found by an earlier analysis. Findings and caveats of the study: In a later analysis, HLA-associated TCR beta chains were more clonally expanded than equally common others. Whilst most TCR sequences proved rare, a subset of public TCRs occurred across many donors.

Comments on this clone: What it binds is not known.

Germline V CDR1 and CDR2: SGHNT, YYREEE (reference sequence). The CDR3 runs to 16 residues. J was trimmed by 3 bases and V by 4 bases; bases with no gene match: 5. Amplification used 60 Vbeta primers and 13 Jbeta primers. Profiling relied on immunoSEQ multiplex PCR, and the TCRdb table lists in-frame clones only, not all of them. Here the sample spans over 85,000 clones, under 75% being singletons. The genes are TRBV5-4 and TRBJ2-3, with 13 bases identical to TRBD2. Sequencing input: PBMCs. The sequence was collected from a female donor in good health and CMV-seronegative. CDR3 sequence reads: CASSPRTSGSTDTQYF. The CDR3 DNA reads TGTGCCAGCAGCCCGCGGACTAGCGGGAGTACAGATACGCAGTATTTT.